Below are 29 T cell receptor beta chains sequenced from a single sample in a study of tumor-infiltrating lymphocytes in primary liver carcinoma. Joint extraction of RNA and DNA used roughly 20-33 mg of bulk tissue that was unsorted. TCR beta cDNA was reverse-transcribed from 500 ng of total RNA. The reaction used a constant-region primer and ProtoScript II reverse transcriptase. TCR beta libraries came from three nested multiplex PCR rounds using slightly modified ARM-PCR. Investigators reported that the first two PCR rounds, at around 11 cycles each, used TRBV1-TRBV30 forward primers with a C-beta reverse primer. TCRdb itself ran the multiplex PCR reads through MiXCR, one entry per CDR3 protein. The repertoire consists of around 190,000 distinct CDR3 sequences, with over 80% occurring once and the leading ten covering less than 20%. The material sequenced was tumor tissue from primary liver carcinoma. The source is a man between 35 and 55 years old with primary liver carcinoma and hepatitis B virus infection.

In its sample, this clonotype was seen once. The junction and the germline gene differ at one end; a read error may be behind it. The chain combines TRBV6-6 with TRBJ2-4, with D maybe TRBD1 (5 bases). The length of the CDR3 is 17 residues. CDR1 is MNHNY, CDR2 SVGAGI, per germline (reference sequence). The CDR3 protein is CACGYSTSGIAKNIQYF. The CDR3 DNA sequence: TGCGCCTGCGGTTACTCGACGTCAGGGATCGCCAAAAACATTCAGTACTTC.

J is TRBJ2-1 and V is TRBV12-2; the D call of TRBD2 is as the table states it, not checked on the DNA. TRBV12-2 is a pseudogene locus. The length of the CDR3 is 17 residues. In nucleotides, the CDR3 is TGTGCAAGTCGCCCCCATTGGGGATCCTCCCGCGACAATGAGCAGTTCTTC. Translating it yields CASRPHWGSSRDNEQFF.

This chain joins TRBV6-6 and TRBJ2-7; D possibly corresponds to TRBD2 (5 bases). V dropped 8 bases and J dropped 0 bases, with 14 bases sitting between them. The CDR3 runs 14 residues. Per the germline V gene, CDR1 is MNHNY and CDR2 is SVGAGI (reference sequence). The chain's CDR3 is CASGTTNGSYEQYF. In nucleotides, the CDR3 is TGTGCCAGCGGAACGACTAACGGCTCCTACGAGCAGTACTTC.

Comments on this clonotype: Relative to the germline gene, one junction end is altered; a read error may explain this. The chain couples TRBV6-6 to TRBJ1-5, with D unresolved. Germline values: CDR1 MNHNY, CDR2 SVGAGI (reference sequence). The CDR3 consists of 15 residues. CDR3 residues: CASSPSGWVNQPQRF. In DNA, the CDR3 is TGTGCCAGCAGCCCCTCAGGATGGGTCAATCAGCCCCAGCGTTTT.

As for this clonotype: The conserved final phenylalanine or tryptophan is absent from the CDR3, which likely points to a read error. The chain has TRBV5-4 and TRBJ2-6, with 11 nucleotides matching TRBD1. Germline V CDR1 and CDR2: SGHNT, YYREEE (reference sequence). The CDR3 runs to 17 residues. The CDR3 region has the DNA TGTGCCGGCAGTCAAGGACAGGGGGCATCTGGGGCCAACGTCCTGACTATC. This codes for CAGSQGQGASGANVLTI.

The CDR3 region is CASSQEGCGETQYF. The CDR3 DNA is TGCGCCAGCAGCCAAGAGGGGTGCGGGGAGACCCAGTACTTC. V and J are TRBV4-1 and TRBJ2-5; TRBD2 might be the D (5 bases). The germline gives CDR1 MGHRA, CDR2 YSYEKL. The CDR3 has 14 residues. Deletions cut 0 bases from V and 5 bases from J, with 10 bases between.

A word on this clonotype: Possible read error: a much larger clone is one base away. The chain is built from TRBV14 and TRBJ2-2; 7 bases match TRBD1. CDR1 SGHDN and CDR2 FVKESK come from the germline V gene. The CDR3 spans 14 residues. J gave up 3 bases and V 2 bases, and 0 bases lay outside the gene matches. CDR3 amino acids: CASSQTGDTGELFF. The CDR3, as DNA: TGTGCCAGCAGCCAAACAGGGGACACCGGGGAGCTGTTTTTT.

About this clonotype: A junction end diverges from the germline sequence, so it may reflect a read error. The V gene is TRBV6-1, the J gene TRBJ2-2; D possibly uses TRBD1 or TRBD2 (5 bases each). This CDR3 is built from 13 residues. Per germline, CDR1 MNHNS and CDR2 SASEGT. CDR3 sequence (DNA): TGTGCCAGCAGTGATGGATGGGCCGGGGACCTGTTTTTT. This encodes CASSDGWAGDLFF.

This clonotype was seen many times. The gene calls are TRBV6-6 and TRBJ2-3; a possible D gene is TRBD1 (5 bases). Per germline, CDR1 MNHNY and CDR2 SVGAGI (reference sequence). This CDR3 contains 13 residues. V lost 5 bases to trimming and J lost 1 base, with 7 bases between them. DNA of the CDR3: TGTGCCAGCAGTCCCAGGGGCACAGATACGCAGTATTTT. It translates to CASSPRGTDTQYF.

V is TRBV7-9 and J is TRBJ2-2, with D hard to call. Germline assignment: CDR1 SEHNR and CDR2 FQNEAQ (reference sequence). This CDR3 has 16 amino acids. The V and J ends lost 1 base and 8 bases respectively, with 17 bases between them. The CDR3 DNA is TGTGCCAGCAGCTTAGTTCTTCAGTGTTCGACTGGGGAGCTGTTTTTT. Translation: CASSLVLQCSTGELFF. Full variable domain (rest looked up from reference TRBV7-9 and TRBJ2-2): DTGVSQNPRHKITKRGQNVTFRCDPISEHNRLYWYRQTLGQGPEFLTYFQNEAQLEKSRLLSDRFSAERPKGSFSTLEIQRTEQGDSAMYLCASSLVLQCSTGELFFGEGSRLTVL.

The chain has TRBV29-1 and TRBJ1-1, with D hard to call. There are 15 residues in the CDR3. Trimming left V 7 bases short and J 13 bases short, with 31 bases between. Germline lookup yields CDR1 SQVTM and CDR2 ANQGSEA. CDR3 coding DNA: TGCAGCGGTTCCCCGGGTTGGGCAATGAACACTGAGGATTTCTTT. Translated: CSGSPGWAMNTEDFF. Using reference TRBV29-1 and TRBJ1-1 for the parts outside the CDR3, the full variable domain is SAVISQKPSRDICQRGTSLTIQCQVDSQVTMMFWYRQQPGQSLTLIATANQGSEATYESGFVIDKFPISRPNLTFSTLTVSNMSPEDSSIYLCSGSPGWAMNTEDFFGQGTRLTVV.

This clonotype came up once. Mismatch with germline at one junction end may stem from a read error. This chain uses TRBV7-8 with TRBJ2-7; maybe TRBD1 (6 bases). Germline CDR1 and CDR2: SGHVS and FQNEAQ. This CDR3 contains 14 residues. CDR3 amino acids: CASSPRDISYEQYF. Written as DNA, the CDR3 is TGCGCCAGCAGCCCGAGGGACATCAGCTACGAGCAGTACTTC.

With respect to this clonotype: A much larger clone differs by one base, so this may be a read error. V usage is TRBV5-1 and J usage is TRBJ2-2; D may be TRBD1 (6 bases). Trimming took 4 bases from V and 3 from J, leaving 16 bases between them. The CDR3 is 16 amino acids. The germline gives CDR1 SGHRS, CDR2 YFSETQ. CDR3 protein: CASSRSGVADTGELFF. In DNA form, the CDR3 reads TGCGCCAGCAGCCGATCAGGGGTCGCCGACACCGGGGAGCTGTTTTTT.

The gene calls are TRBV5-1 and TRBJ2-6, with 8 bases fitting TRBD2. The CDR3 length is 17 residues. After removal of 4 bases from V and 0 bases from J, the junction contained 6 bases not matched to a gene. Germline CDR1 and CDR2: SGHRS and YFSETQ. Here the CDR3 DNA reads TGCGCCAGCAGCCCCCGGGAGGGGAACTCTGGGGCCAACGTCCTGACTTTC. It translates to CASSPREGNSGANVLTF.

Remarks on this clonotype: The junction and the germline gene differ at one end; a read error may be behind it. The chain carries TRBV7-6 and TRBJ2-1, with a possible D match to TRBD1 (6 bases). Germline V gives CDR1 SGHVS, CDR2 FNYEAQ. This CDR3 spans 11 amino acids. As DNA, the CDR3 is TGTGTCAGCAGGGGTCACAATGAGCAGTTCTTC. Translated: CVSRGHNEQFF.

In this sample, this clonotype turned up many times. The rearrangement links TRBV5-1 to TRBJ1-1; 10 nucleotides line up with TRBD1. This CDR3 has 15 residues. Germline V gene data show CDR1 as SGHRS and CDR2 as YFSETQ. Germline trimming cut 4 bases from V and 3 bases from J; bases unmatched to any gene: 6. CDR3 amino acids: CASSIGQGVYTEAFF. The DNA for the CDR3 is TGCGCCAGCAGCATCGGACAGGGGGTGTACACTGAAGCTTTCTTT.

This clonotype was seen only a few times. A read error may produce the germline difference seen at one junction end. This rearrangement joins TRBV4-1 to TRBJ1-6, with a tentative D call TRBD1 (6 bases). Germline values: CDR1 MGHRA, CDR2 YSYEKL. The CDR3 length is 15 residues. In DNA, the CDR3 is TGCGCCAACAGCCAACATAGCACAGGGAATTCACCCCTCCACTTT. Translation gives CANSQHSTGNSPLHF.

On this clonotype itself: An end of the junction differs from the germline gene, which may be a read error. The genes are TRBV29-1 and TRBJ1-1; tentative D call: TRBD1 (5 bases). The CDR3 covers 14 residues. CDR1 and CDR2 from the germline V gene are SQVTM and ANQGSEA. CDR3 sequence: CSVESGLVNTEALF. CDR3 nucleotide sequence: TGCAGCGTTGAGTCGGGACTGGTGAACACTGAAGCTTTATTT.

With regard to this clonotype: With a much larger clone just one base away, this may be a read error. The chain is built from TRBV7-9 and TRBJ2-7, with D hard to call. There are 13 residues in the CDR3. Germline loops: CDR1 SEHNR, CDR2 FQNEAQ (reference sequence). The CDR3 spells CASSLQESSEQYF. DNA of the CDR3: TGTGCCAGCAGCTTACAGGAGTCCTCCGAGCAGTACTTC.

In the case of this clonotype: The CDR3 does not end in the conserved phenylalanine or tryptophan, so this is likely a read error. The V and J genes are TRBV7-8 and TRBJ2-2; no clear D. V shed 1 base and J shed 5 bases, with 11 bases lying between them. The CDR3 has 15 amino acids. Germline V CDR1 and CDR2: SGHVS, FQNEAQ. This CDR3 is CASSLVQQNTGELFL. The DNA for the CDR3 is TGTGCCAGCAGCTTAGTACAGCAGAATACCGGGGAGCTGTTTCTT.

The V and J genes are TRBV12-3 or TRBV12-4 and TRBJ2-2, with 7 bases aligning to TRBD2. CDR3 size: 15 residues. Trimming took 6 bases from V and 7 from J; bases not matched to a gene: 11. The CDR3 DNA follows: TGTGCCAGCAGATCCTGGACTAGTCAAGTCGGGGAGCTGTTTTTT. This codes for CASRSWTSQVGELFF.

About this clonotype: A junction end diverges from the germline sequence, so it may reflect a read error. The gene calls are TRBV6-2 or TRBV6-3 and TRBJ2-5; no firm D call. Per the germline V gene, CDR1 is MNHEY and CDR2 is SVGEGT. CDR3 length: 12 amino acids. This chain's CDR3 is CASSNSQETHYF. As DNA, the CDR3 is TGTGCCAGTAGTAACAGCCAAGAGACCCACTACTTC.

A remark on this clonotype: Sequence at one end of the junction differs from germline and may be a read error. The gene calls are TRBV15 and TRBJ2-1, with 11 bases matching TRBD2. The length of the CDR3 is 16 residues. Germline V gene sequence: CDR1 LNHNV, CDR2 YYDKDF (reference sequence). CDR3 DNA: TGTGCCAACAGCAGGACTAGCGGGCGTAACTATAATGAGCAGTTCTTC. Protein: CANSRTSGRNYNEQFF.

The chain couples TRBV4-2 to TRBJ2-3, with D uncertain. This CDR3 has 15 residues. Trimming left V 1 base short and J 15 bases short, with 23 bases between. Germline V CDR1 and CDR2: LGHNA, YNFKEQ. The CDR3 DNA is TGTGCCAGCAGCCAAGGTCAGCTAGTCGCAGATACACACTATTTT. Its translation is CASSQGQLVADTHYF.

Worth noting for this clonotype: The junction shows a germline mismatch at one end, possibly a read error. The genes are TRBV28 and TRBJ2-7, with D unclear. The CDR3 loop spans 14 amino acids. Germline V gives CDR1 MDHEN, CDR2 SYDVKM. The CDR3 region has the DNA TGTGTCAGCAGTCTGGAAAGTTACTCCTACGAACAGTACTTC. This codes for CVSSLESYSYEQYF.

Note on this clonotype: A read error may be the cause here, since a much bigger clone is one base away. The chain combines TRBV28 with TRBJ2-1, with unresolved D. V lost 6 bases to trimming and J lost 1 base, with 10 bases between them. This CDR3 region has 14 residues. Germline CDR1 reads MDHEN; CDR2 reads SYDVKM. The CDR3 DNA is TGTGCCAGCAGCCCTCGGAATTCCTACAATGAGCAGTTCTTC. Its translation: CASSPRNSYNEQFF.

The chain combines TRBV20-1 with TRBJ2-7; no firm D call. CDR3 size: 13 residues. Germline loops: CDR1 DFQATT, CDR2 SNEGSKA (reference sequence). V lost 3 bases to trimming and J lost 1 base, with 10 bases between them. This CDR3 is CSASLVRSYEQYF. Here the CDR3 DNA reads TGCAGTGCTAGTCTGGTCAGGTCCTACGAGCAGTACTTC.

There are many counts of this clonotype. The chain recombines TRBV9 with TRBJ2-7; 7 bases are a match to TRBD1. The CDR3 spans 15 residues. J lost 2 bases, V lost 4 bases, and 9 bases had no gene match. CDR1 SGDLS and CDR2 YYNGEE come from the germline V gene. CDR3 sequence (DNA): TGTGCCAGCAGCCCTCGACAGGGTTGGGCCTACGAGCAGTACTTC. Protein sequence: CASSPRQGWAYEQYF.

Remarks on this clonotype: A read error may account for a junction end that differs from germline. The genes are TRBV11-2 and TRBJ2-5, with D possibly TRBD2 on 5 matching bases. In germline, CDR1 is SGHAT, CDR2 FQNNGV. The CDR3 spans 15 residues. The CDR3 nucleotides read TGTGCCAACATTTTAACCCCCCATGACGGGGAGACCCATTACTTC. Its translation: CANILTPHDGETHYF.